What follows is one TCR beta chain and its context. What it binds is unknown. This CDR3 spans 14 amino acids. The V and J ends lost 1 base and 8 bases, in that order; junction bases with no gene match: 4. From germline, CDR1 is SGHDN and CDR2 FVKESK. This specimen belongs to a study of CD8+ T cells in alopecia areata. Turning to the study itself: A regimen of oral tofacitinib, 5 to 10 mg twice daily, was given to treated patients. Patients took tofacitinib for 6 to 18 months, followed by 6 drug-free months.

Following extraction, RNA underwent reverse transcription to cDNA, which served as the sequencing template. Repertoires were generated with immunoSEQ multiplex PCR, while TCRdb's copy carries only in-frame clones and drops some. The data show 130,000 or so clones, approximately 49% seen once. Study-level results: Affected scalp, especially in alopecia totalis/universalis, had a higher clonality than normal scalp did. Patients shared TCRs less clearly than mice did, possibly owing to HLA.

The clonotype was recovered from a human donor with alopecia areata. The specimen comprised CD8+ T cells sorted from blood, sampled at week 0. V gene TRBV14 combines with J gene TRBJ2-5, with 10 bases fitting TRBD2. CDR3 amino acids: CASSQVQRGGTQYF. CDR3 DNA: TGTGCCAGCAGCCAAGTTCAGCGGGGGGGTACCCAGTACTTC.